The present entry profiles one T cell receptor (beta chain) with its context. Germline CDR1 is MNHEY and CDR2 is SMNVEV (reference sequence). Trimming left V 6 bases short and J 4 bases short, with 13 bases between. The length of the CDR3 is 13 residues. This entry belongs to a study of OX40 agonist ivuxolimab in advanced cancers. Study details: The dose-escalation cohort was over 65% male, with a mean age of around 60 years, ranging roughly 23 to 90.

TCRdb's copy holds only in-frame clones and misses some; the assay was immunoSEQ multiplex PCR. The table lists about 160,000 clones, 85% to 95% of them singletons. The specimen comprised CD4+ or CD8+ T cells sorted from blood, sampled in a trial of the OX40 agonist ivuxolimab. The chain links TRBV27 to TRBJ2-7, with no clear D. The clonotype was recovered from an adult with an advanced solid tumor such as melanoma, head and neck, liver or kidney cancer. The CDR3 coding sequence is TGTGCCAGCAGCACTATCTTAGGATACGAGCAGTACTTC. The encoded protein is CASSTILGYEQYF.